This T cell receptor (beta chain) stems from a study of T cells after yellow fever vaccination. At least ten counts were recorded for this clonotype. TCRdb independently ran MiXCR on the 5' RACE reads; one entry per CDR3 protein. The table records roughly 500,000 distinct CDR3 sequences, about 19% of them present only once. CDR3 length equals 14 residues. Trimming left V 5 bases short and J 4 bases short, with 18 bases between. Germline CDR1 and CDR2: GTSNPN and SVGIG (reference sequence). This sequence joins TRBV30 and TRBJ2-7; the D is unclear. The sample was PBMCs, taken 15 days after the yellow fever booster vaccination. The receptor comes from a man younger than 40 who received the YFV17D yellow fever vaccine. DNA for the CDR3: TGTGCCTGGTTGGCGAAAACGGAACCTTACGAGCAGTACTTC. It codes for CAWLAKTEPYEQYF.